The sequence of this TCR beta chain was determined in a study of T cells expressing NK-cell markers. As for the study in general: Each TCR beta repertoire originated in sorted T cells that were CD3+CD56+NKG2C+, CD3+CD56+NKG2C- or CD3+CD56-NKG2C+.

This CDR3 region has 16 residues. The V gene's germline CDR1 is SGHRS and CDR2 YFSETQ. Template switching by 5'RACE with UMIs generated the TCR beta cDNA. Reprocessing the 5' RACE reads, TCRdb reports a single entry for every CDR3 protein and omits DNA. The sample shows 350,000 to 450,000 distinct CDR3 sequences, and 4% to 6.5% sits with its ten largest clones. This receptor was obtained from a man aged 18-69 years in good health. The sample taken for sequencing was blood T cells: a sorted CD56 or NKG2C T cell subset, CD4+ or CD8+ T cells, or bulk PBMC T cells (not recorded which). This sequence joins TRBV5-1 and TRBJ2-2; TCRdb designates TRBD2, a call that cannot be tested without DNA. The CDR3 sequence is CASSSPAGGAIGELFF.